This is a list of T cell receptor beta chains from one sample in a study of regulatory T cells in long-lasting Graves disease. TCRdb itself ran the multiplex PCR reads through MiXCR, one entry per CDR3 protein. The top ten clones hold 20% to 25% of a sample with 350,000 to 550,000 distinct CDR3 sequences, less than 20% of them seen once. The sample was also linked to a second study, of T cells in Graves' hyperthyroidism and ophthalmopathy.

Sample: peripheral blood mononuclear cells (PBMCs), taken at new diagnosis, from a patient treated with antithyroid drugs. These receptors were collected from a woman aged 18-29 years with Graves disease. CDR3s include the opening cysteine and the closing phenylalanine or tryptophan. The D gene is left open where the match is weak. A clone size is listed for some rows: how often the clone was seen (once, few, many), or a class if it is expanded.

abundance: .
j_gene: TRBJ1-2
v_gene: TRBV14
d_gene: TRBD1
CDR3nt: TGTGCCAGCAGCCAGTACAGGGGCGGTGGCTACACCTTC
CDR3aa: CASSQYRGGGYTF

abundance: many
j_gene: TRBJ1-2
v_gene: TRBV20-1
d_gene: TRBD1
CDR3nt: TGCAGTGCTCCCATAGACAGGGGTTGGGGCTATGGCTACACCTTC
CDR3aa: CSAPIDRGWGYGYTF

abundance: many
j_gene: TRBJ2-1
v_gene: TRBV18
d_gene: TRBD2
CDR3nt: TGTGCCAGCTCACCCGGACTAGCTGGGGATGAGCAGTTCTTC
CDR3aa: CASSPGLAGDEQFF

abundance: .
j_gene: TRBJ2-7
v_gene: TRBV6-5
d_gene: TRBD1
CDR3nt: TGTGCCAGCAGTTCTTACGCCTGGACAGGGAACTACGAGCAGTACTTC
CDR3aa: CASSSYAWTGNYEQYF

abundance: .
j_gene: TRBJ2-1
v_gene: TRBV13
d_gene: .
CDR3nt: TGTGCCAGCAGCTTAGGGTCCTCTCGAGGTAGTGAGCAGTTCTTC
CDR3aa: CASSLGSSRGSEQFF

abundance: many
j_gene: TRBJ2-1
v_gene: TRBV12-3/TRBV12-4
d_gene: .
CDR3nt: TGTGCCAGCAGTTTTTTACTAGGGTACAATGAGCAGTTCTTC
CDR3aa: CASSFLLGYNEQFF

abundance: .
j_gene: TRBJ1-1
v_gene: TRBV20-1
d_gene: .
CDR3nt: TGCAGTGCTAGGGTTACAGGGAACACTGAAGCTTTCTTT
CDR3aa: CSARVTGNTEAFF

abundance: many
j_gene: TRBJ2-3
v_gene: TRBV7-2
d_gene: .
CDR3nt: TGTGCCAGCAGCTCGACACCAAGCCTCACAGATACGCAGTATTTT
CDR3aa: CASSSTPSLTDTQYF

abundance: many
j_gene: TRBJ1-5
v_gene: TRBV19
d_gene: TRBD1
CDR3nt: TGTGCCAGTAGTTTACAGGGGGTTCATAGCAATCAGCCCCAGCATTTT
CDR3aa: CASSLQGVHSNQPQHF

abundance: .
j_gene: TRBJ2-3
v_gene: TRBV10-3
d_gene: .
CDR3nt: TGTGCCATCAGTGCAAACACAGATACGCAGTATTTT
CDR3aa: CAISANTDTQYF